These 31 T cell receptor beta chains were sequenced from one sample in a study of T cell responses to AZD1222 COVID-19 vaccine. Clones were read by immunoSEQ multiplex PCR, and TCRdb kept only the in-frame ones, dropping some. The data show around 100,000 clones, about 90% seen once. The specimen comprised peripheral blood, sampled on day 0 of AZD1222 vaccination. These receptors originate from an adult in good health.

The chain is built from TRBV6-5 and TRBJ1-5; D is undetermined. This CDR3 is 15 amino acids long. Germline V gives CDR1 MNHEY, CDR2 SVGAGI. The ends were cut back, 7 bases at V and 0 bases at J, with 13 bases in the middle. CDR3 DNA sequence: TGTGCCAGCACCTGGCAGTCCTCTAGCAATCAGCCCCAGCATTTT. It is translated as CASTWQSSSNQPQHF.

This rearrangement joins TRBV29-1 to TRBJ1-2, with a possible D match to TRBD1 (5 bases). Trimming shortened V by 1 base and J by 7 bases, and 16 bases separated the two germline ends. The CDR3 is 14 amino acids. The V gene's germline CDR1 is SQVTM and CDR2 ANQGSEA. CDR3 sequence: CSVEGHAGGGGYTF. In DNA, the CDR3 is TGCAGCGTTGAAGGCCATGCGGGGGGAGGTGGCTACACCTTC.

This chain links TRBV2 with TRBJ1-2, with a tentative D call TRBD1 (5 bases). Germline V gene data show CDR1 as SNHLY and CDR2 as FYNNEI. V lost 8 bases and J 4 bases, leaving 20 bases between the germline ends. The CDR3 contains 15 residues. CDR3 amino acids: CASHEGQSGFYGYTF. The CDR3, as DNA: TGTGCCAGCCATGAGGGGCAATCGGGGTTCTATGGCTACACCTTC.

This chain's CDR3 is CASSQEADTQYF. The CDR3 coding sequence is TGTGCCAGCAGCCAAGAGGCAGATACGCAGTATTTT. The chain joins TRBV4-2 to TRBJ2-3; D not resolved. V was shortened by 0 bases and J by 4 bases, with 2 bases between the two germline ends. Germline V gene sequence: CDR1 LGHNA, CDR2 YNFKEQ. There are 12 residues in the CDR3.

V is TRBV5-6 and J is TRBJ1-1; a weak D match, TRBD1 (5 bases). V was trimmed by 0 bases and J by 7 bases, leaving 10 bases between them. The V gene's germline CDR1 is SGHDT and CDR2 YYEEEE. The CDR3 spans 13 residues. In nucleotides, the CDR3 is TGTGCCAGCAGCTTGGGTTCCGGGGGTGAAGCTTTCTTT. As protein: CASSLGSGGEAFF.

The chain recombines TRBV29-1 with TRBJ2-3; 10 positions match TRBD2. V lost 6 bases and J lost 2; bases outside the gene matches: 20. This CDR3 spans 19 amino acids. Germline values: CDR1 SQVTM, CDR2 ANQGSEA. In DNA form, the CDR3 reads TGCAGCGTCTCCGATATGATAGCGGGAGGCCTAGTTACCACAGATACGCAGTATTTT. The encoded protein is CSVSDMIAGGLVTTDTQYF.

V is TRBV25-1 and J is TRBJ2-7; D gene ambiguous. In germline, CDR1 is MGHDK, CDR2 SYGVNS. The length of the CDR3 is 16 residues. Trimming removed 2 bases from V and 3 bases from J, with 17 bases in between. CDR3 region: CASSERRTPAGYEQYF. The CDR3 coding sequence is TGTGCCAGCAGTGAAAGGCGAACCCCGGCAGGCTACGAGCAGTACTTC.

CDR3 sequence (DNA): TGTGCCAGCAGTTTCTACGGACGGAATCAGCCCCAGCATTTT. Residues: CASSFYGRNQPQHF. The rearrangement links TRBV28 to TRBJ1-5; D is uncertain. Trimming stripped 3 bases from V and 4 bases from J, with 10 bases between. The V gene's germline CDR1 is MDHEN and CDR2 SYDVKM. This CDR3 has 14 residues.

This chain connects TRBV6-4 to TRBJ2-3, with D perhaps given as TRBD1 or TRBD2 (6 bases each). The CDR3 sequence is 13 residues long. Germline CDR1 MRHNA, CDR2 SNTAGT. Trimming pared 4 bases from V and 9 bases from J, leaving 14 bases between. Written as DNA, the CDR3 is TGTGCCAGCAGTGCCCTTCTAGGGGGGACGCAGTATTTT. Translation gives CASSALLGGTQYF.

The chain's CDR3 is CASSEWIRGSSYNEQFF. In nucleotides, the CDR3 is TGTGCCAGCAGTGAATGGATTAGAGGTTCCTCCTACAATGAGCAGTTCTTC. This chain connects TRBV6-1 to TRBJ2-1; D remains unclear. The germline V gene encodes CDR1 MNHNS and CDR2 SASEGT. The length of the CDR3 is 17 residues. Trimming took off 2 bases at V and 0 bases at J, with 14 bases between the two ends.

This clone was counted once. This chain uses TRBV6-5 with TRBJ2-3, with TRBD2 as a possible D gene (6 bases). Trimming left V 8 bases short and J 1 base short, with 10 bases between. From germline, CDR1 is MNHEY and CDR2 SVGAGI. This CDR3 spans 13 amino acids. The CDR3 coding sequence is TGTGCCAGCGTGGCTAGCGGCACAGATACGCAGTATTTT. This translates into CASVASGTDTQYF.

The chain employs TRBV28 and TRBJ2-6; 8 nucleotides align to TRBD1. CDR3 length equals 20 residues. V dropped 1 base and J dropped 0; count of bases not matched to a gene: 11. Germline CDR1 and CDR2: MDHEN and SYDVKM. The CDR3 coding sequence is TGTGCCAGCAGTTTATTTGGTCATGGGACAGGCCCCTCTGGGGCCAACGTCCTGACTTTC. Translated, it gives CASSLFGHGTGPSGANVLTF.

This chain uses TRBV28 with TRBJ1-5; 12 nucleotides line up with TRBD1. With V trimmed by 6 bases and J by 6 bases, 6 bases remained unmatched. Germline V gives CDR1 MDHEN, CDR2 SYDVKM. The CDR3 contains 15 residues. The CDR3 loop is CASRGDRGLAQPQHF. The CDR3 bases are TGTGCCAGCAGGGGGGACAGGGGGCTTGCTCAGCCCCAGCATTTT.

This sequence joins TRBV2 and TRBJ2-3; D not resolved. V gave up 6 bases and J gave up 2 bases, with 9 bases separating them. The CDR3 runs to 13 residues. Germline-derived CDR1 and CDR2 are SNHLY and FYNNEI. DNA of the CDR3: TGTGCCAGCAGCGGTGGAAACACAGATACGCAGTATTTT. As protein: CASSGGNTDTQYF.

The chain recombines TRBV28 with TRBJ1-6; D unresolved. This CDR3 region has 15 residues. Per germline, CDR1 MDHEN and CDR2 SYDVKM. V lost 6 bases and J lost 5, with 14 bases in between. CDR3 coding DNA: TGTGCCAGCAGCCCAATGGGAGTGGATAATTCACCCCTCCACTTT. Its protein is CASSPMGVDNSPLHF.

The chain couples TRBV7-3 to TRBJ2-1; D is ambiguous. This CDR3 comprises 14 residues. V was shortened by 3 bases and J by 2 bases, with 8 bases between the two germline ends. Germline V gene sequence: CDR1 SGHTA, CDR2 FQGTGA. The CDR3 spells CASSFGSTYNEQFF. The CDR3, as DNA: TGTGCCAGCAGCTTTGGCTCCACCTACAATGAGCAGTTCTTC.

This chain links TRBV2 with TRBJ2-7; D not resolved. V was pared by 1 base and J by 0 bases, with 13 bases between. CDR1 is SNHLY and CDR2 is FYNNEI in the germline V gene. The CDR3 runs 16 residues. In nucleotides, the CDR3 is TGTGCCAGCAGTGAAGGGGGTCAAATCCACTCCTACGAGCAGTACTTC. This gives the protein CASSEGGQIHSYEQYF. The full variable domain, rest sourced from reference TRBV2 and TRBJ2-7, is EPEVTQTPSHQVTQMGQEVILRCVPISNHLYFYWYRQILGQKVEFLVSFYNNEISEKSEIFDDQFSVERPDGSNFTLKIRSTKLEDSAMYFCASSEGGQIHSYEQYFGPGTRLTVT.

The chain employs TRBV6-5 and TRBJ1-5; the D is unclear. V was shortened by 0 bases and J by 6 bases, with 6 bases between the two germline ends. Germline CDR1 is MNHEY and CDR2 is SVGAGI. The CDR3 length is 13 residues. The CDR3, as DNA: TGTGCCAGCAGTTACTCGATTAGTCAGCCCCAGCATTTT. Amino acids: CASSYSISQPQHF.

The V gene is TRBV9, the J gene TRBJ1-1; D may be TRBD1 (6 bases). Per the germline V gene, CDR1 is SGDLS and CDR2 is YYNGEE. The CDR3 totals 16 residues. Trimming stripped 3 bases from V and 3 bases from J, with 18 bases between. CDR3 sequence (DNA): TGTGCCAGCAGCGAACCCCGGGGGGGGCTCGACACTGAAGCTTTCTTT. Translated: CASSEPRGGLDTEAFF.

CDR3 bases: TGTGCCAGCAGCTCAACGGGAGCGGGAGGGACAGATACGCAGTATTTT. This encodes CASSSTGAGGTDTQYF. The V gene is TRBV28, the J gene TRBJ2-3, with 10 bases identical to TRBD2. The J segment lost 3 bases and the V segment lost 6 bases, leaving 9 bases of the junction unmatched. Per germline, CDR1 MDHEN and CDR2 SYDVKM. There are 16 residues in the CDR3.

The CDR3 loop is CASSLDRRDTGAFF. Here the CDR3 DNA reads TGTGCCAGCAGCTTGGACAGGAGAGACACGGGGGCTTTCTTT. The chain is built from TRBV7-2 and TRBJ1-1; TRBD1 matches 7 bases. The CDR3 is 14 residues long. Germline CDR1 is SGHTA and CDR2 is FQGNSA. Trimming cost V 3 bases and J 11 bases; bases outside gene matches: 12.

The chain uses TRBV27 and TRBJ1-1; D unresolved. Germline loops: CDR1 MNHEY, CDR2 SMNVEV (reference sequence). Deletions cut 5 bases from V and 1 base from J, with 8 bases between. This CDR3 has 13 amino acids. The chain's CDR3 is CASSPTENTEAFF. The CDR3 DNA sequence: TGTGCCAGCAGTCCCACAGAGAACACTGAAGCTTTCTTT.

This chain joins TRBV5-4 and TRBJ2-1; 11 nucleotides line up with TRBD2. Germline V lookup: CDR1 SGHNT, CDR2 YYREEE (reference sequence). This CDR3 region has 17 residues. The trim removed 0 bases at V and 8 bases at J, leaving 10 bases unmatched. CDR3 sequence (DNA): TGTGCCAGCAGCTTGGAGACTAGCGGGATGTCTGGTTATGAGCAGTTCTTC. Translating gives CASSLETSGMSGYEQFF.

The chain joins TRBV4-2 to TRBJ2-1; tentatively, D is TRBD2 (6 bases). V was cut by 4 bases and J by 4 bases, with 17 bases left in between. The CDR3 extends over 16 amino acids. The germline gives CDR1 LGHNA, CDR2 YNFKEQ. The chain's CDR3 is CASSPKEGEAYNEQFF. For the CDR3, the DNA is TGTGCCAGCAGCCCAAAGGAGGGCGAGGCTTACAATGAGCAGTTCTTC.

J is TRBJ2-5 and V is TRBV5-4; the match to TRBD2 covers 7 bases. V shed 4 bases and J 4 bases; nucleotides not matched to a gene: 13. The CDR3 is made up of 16 amino acids. Germline V lookup: CDR1 SGHNT, CDR2 YYREEE (reference sequence). This CDR3 is CASSRDVGGPLETQYF. In DNA, the CDR3 is TGTGCCAGCAGCCGAGACGTGGGAGGGCCGTTAGAGACCCAGTACTTC.

The chain employs TRBV5-6 and TRBJ1-5; D not certain. Looked up from germline, CDR1 is SGHDT and CDR2 is YYEEEE. Trimming cost V 3 bases and J 7 bases, with 17 bases left between them. CDR3 length: 15 residues. The CDR3 bases are TGTGCCAGCAGCTACCGGGCGGGTGGTGTCCAGCCCCAGCATTTT. This translates into CASSYRAGGVQPQHF.

A single count supports this clone. This chain joins TRBV7-2 and TRBJ2-1, with a possible D match to TRBD2 (5 bases). This CDR3 has 15 residues. V shed 1 base and J shed 8 bases, with 15 bases lying between them. Germline values: CDR1 SGHTA, CDR2 FQGNSA. CDR3 amino acids: CASSLGTGAADEQFF. CDR3 nucleotides: TGTGCCAGCAGCTTAGGGACTGGAGCCGCCGATGAGCAGTTCTTC. The complete variable domain, with remaining parts taken from reference TRBV7-2 and TRBJ2-1, reads GAGVSQSPSNKVTEKGKDVELRCDPISGHTALYWYRQSLGQGLEFLIYFQGNSAPDKSGLPSDRFSAERTGGSVSTLTIQRTQQEDSAVYLCASSLGTGAADEQFFGPGTRLTVL.

The chain uses TRBV24-1 and TRBJ2-1; the D is unclear. Germline assignment: CDR1 KGHDR and CDR2 SFDVKD. V lost 1 base to trimming and J lost 5 bases, with 11 bases between them. The CDR3 has 15 residues. This chain's CDR3 is CATSDFARSDNEQFF. As DNA, the CDR3 is TGTGCCACCAGTGATTTTGCGAGAAGTGACAATGAGCAGTTCTTC.

V gene TRBV28 combines with J gene TRBJ1-5, with D tentatively TRBD1 (6 bases). Trimming cost V 10 bases and J 0 bases, with 31 bases left between them. The CDR3 has 20 amino acids. Germline V CDR1 and CDR2: MDHEN, SYDVKM. The CDR3 DNA reads TGTGCCACCAAGCACAGGGTAGTTACTCTTGGGGTCAATAGCAATCAGCCCCAGCATTTT. This sequence encodes CATKHRVVTLGVNSNQPQHF.

The rearrangement uses TRBV4-1 and TRBJ2-3; 7 bases match TRBD2. This CDR3 is 15 amino acids long. After removal of 4 bases from V and 6 bases from J, the junction contained 10 bases not matched to a gene. The germline gives CDR1 MGHRA, CDR2 YSYEKL. The CDR3 DNA reads as TGCGCCAGCAGCCCCATTACAGGAGCGGGGGATACGCAGTATTTT. This gives the protein CASSPITGAGDTQYF.

V is TRBV5-1 and J is TRBJ2-5; tentatively, D is TRBD2 (5 bases). Germline V gives CDR1 SGHRS, CDR2 YFSETQ. The CDR3 length is 13 residues. The V gene lost 3 bases and the J gene lost 5 bases, with 11 bases spanning the gap. The chain's CDR3 is CASSSPGYETQYF. The CDR3 region has the DNA TGCGCCAGCAGCTCTCCGGGGTATGAGACCCAGTACTTC. The variable domain in full, completed from reference TRBV5-1 and TRBJ2-5, reads KAGVTQTPRYLIKTRGQQVTLSCSPISGHRSVSWYQQTPGQGLQFLFEYFSETQRNKGNFPGRFSGRQFSNSRSEMNVSTLELGDSALYLCASSSPGYETQYFGPGTRLLVL.